This T cell receptor (beta chain) was documented in a study of Graves' ophthalmopathy and Graves' hyperthyroidism. This CDR3 is built from 17 residues. V was pared by 5 bases and J by 0 bases, with 7 bases of the junction left unmatched. Where ophthalmopathy was absent within 18 months of follow-up, hyperthyroidism was stable. Recruitment covered hyperthyroidism patients aged 18 to 65 whose new diagnosis was of under 2 months' duration. Excluded: other autoimmune disease, uncontrolled infection, pregnancy or lactation. PBMCs were obtained from 8.5 to 10 ml of fresh peripheral blood. Using RNA transcripts, the TCR beta CDR3 regions were amplified. First-round RT-PCR used HTBI primers; second-round multiplex PCR followed. TCRdb used MiXCR to reprocess the multiplex PCR reads, holding one entry per CDR3 protein. The table has about 620,000 distinct CDR3 sequences, 22% seen once. This clonotype was counted many times.

The sample consisted of peripheral blood. The receptor's source is a woman aged 18-35 years with stable Graves' hyperthyroidism. Some clones in this sample may be carry-over from other donors' samples. The V and J genes are TRBV12-3 or TRBV12-4 and TRBJ2-7; 13 bases fit TRBD2. The CDR3 sequence: CASSLRTSGSLSYEQYF. In DNA form, the CDR3 reads TGTGCCAGCAGTCTTCGGACTAGCGGGAGTCTCTCCTACGAGCAGTACTTC.